This passage covers 10 T cell receptor beta chains from one sample sequenced in a study of T cell repertoires and Cas9 in healthy adults. Repertoires were generated with immunoSEQ multiplex PCR, while TCRdb's copy carries only in-frame clones and drops some. The sample carries around 25,000 clones, about 88% recorded once. Sequencing used CD4+ effector T cells (CD127+, CD25-, CD137-, CD154-) from PBMCs; culture status not recorded. These receptor sequences come from a human donor in good health.

V is TRBV6-6 and J is TRBJ1-4; tentative D call: TRBD1 (5 bases). Trimming removed 2 bases from V and 8 bases from J, with 12 bases in between. The length of the CDR3 is 14 residues. The V gene's germline CDR1 is MNHNY and CDR2 SVGAGI (reference sequence). The CDR3 DNA reads TGTGCCAGCAGTTACGGGGGGTATGGCGAAAAACTGTTTTTT. This translates into CASSYGGYGEKLFF.

This chain links TRBV28 with TRBJ1-1; no firm D call. The V gene's germline CDR1 is MDHEN and CDR2 SYDVKM. The CDR3 runs to 15 residues. Trimming removed 2 bases at V and 2 bases at J, with 12 bases between. CDR3 residues: CASSLPQDFNTEAFF. The CDR3 region has the DNA TGTGCCAGCAGTTTACCTCAGGATTTTAACACTGAAGCTTTCTTT.

CDR3 DNA: TGTGCCAGCACCACCCAGGTGGCCTATTTAAACACCATATATTTT. Amino acids: CASTTQVAYLNTIYF. The V gene is TRBV7-2, the J gene TRBJ1-3; D ambiguous. CDR1 and CDR2 (germline): SGHTA, FQGNSA. CDR3 length: 15 residues. V was pared by 7 bases and J by 6 bases, with 19 bases between.

CDR3 DNA: TGTGCCAGCAGCTTGGGCAAGGGGCGTGAGCAGTACTTC. This gives the protein CASSLGKGREQYF. The chain recombines TRBV5-6 with TRBJ2-7, with D perhaps TRBD1 (5 bases). The CDR3 consists of 13 residues. V lost 0 bases to trimming and J lost 7 bases, with 11 bases between them. Germline assignment: CDR1 SGHDT and CDR2 YYEEEE.

The chain links TRBV7-7 to TRBJ2-5; 7 bases align to TRBD1. V shed 7 bases and J 2 bases; nucleotides not matched to a gene: 10. The CDR3 length is 15 residues. Germline V gives CDR1 SSHAT, CDR2 FNYEAQ (reference sequence). As DNA, the CDR3 is TGTGCCAGCAACCAAGGGGCCAGGGGGCAAGAGACCCAGTACTTC. This codes for CASNQGARGQETQYF.

This chain connects TRBV19 to TRBJ2-3; D not resolved. The CDR3 extends over 16 amino acids. Germline lookup yields CDR1 LNHDA and CDR2 SQIVND (reference sequence). V lost 3 bases and J 3 bases, leaving 16 bases between the germline ends. The DNA of the CDR3 is TGTGCCAGTAGTATGGGATACATTATTGGGACAGATACGCAGTATTTT. Protein sequence: CASSMGYIIGTDTQYF.

This clone was detected only a few times. The V gene is TRBV19, the J gene TRBJ1-4, with D perhaps matching TRBD1 (5 bases). Germline V gives CDR1 LNHDA, CDR2 SQIVND (reference sequence). V was pared by 10 bases and J by 1 base, with 19 bases between. The CDR3 covers 16 residues. CDR3 in DNA: TGTGCCACCGGACCGGGACCAATGAAAACTAATGAAAAACTGTTTTTT. Protein product: CATGPGPMKTNEKLFF. The full variable domain, its missing parts supplied by reference TRBV19 and TRBJ1-4, is DGGITQSPKYLFRKEGQNVTLSCEQNLNHDAMYWYRQDPGQGLRLIYYSQIVNDFQKGDIAEGYSVSREKKESFPLTVTSAQKNPTAFYLCATGPGPMKTNEKLFFGSGTQLSVL.

This chain joins TRBV2 and TRBJ1-4; a weak D match, TRBD1 (6 bases). The V and J ends lost 5 bases and 5 bases respectively, with 21 bases between them. Germline V gene lookup returns CDR1 SNHLY and CDR2 FYNNEI. This CDR3 comprises 17 residues. Here the CDR3 DNA reads TGTGCCAGCAGTCGAAACCCTACCGGGACACGAAATGAAAAACTGTTTTTT. Encoded protein: CASSRNPTGTRNEKLFF.

This clone was observed once. V gene TRBV5-5 combines with J gene TRBJ2-5; tentatively, D is TRBD2 (6 bases). Germline CDR1 reads SGHKS; CDR2 reads YYEKEE (reference sequence). The CDR3 consists of 14 residues. Deletions cut 0 bases from V and 4 bases from J, with 10 bases between. Written as DNA, the CDR3 is TGTGCCAGCAGCTTGGTGAATAGCGGAGAGACCCAGTACTTC. This codes for CASSLVNSGETQYF.

The CDR3 DNA is TGCGCCAGCAGCTTGGACAGGGGAGGAAACACCATATATTTT. It specifies CASSLDRGGNTIYF. The V gene is TRBV5-1, the J gene TRBJ1-3; 7 nucleotides agree with TRBD1. The J segment lost 4 bases and the V segment lost 0 bases, leaving 1 base of the junction unmatched. This CDR3 is built from 14 residues. The germline CDR1 and CDR2 sequences are SGHRS and YFSETQ.